The 14 T cell receptor beta chains reported below all come from one sample, sequenced in a study of T cells expressing NK-cell markers. TCRdb reanalyzed the 5' RACE reads and collapses them to one entry per CDR3 protein, without DNA. The sample data list a few hundred thousand distinct CDR3 sequences. Sequencing was carried out using blood T cells: a sorted CD56 or NKG2C T cell subset, CD4+ or CD8+ T cells, or bulk PBMC T cells (not recorded which). The receptors shown here come from a man aged 18-75 years in good health.

The chain combines TRBV5-1 with TRBJ2-7; TCRdb's D call of TRBD1 is untestable without DNA. CDR1 is SGHRS and CDR2 is YFSETQ in the germline V gene. The CDR3 loop spans 13 amino acids. The CDR3: CASRDIRGYEQYF.

The chain couples TRBV7-2 to TRBJ2-1; there is no DNA to check the TCRdb D call of TRBD1. The length of the CDR3 is 15 residues. Germline loops: CDR1 SGHTA, CDR2 FQGNSA. CDR3 sequence: CASSRAGAAYNEQFF.

This chain connects TRBV20-1 to TRBJ2-1; the D call from TCRdb, TRBD1, cannot be confirmed without DNA. The CDR3 sequence is 14 residues long. CDR1 is DFQATT, CDR2 SNEGSKA, per germline (reference sequence). The CDR3 is CSAPGRSSYNEQFF.

This chain uses TRBV7-3 with TRBJ2-5. This CDR3 contains 13 residues. Germline V gene lookup returns CDR1 SGHTA and CDR2 FQGTGA. CDR3 in amino acids: CASSRNARETQYF.

The chain is built from TRBV20-1 and TRBJ2-7; TCRdb's D gene call, TRBD1, goes unchecked for lack of DNA. Germline loops: CDR1 DFQATT, CDR2 SNEGSKA (reference sequence). There are 14 residues in the CDR3. CDR3 region: CSASRGASSYEQYF.

The rearrangement links TRBV20-1 to TRBJ2-1. CDR1 and CDR2 (germline): DFQATT, SNEGSKA (reference sequence). This CDR3 contains 15 residues. The CDR3 loop is CSARKRSSSYNEQFF.

V usage is TRBV24-1 and J usage is TRBJ2-1; TCRdb outputs TRBD2, but without DNA this stays unchecked. CDR1 is KGHDR and CDR2 is SFDVKD in the germline V gene. CDR3 length: 18 amino acids. The chain's CDR3 is CATSDPSSGALLGNEQFF.

J is TRBJ2-5 and V is TRBV20-1. This CDR3 comprises 12 residues. In germline, CDR1 is DFQATT, CDR2 SNEGSKA (reference sequence). CDR3 region: CSASVTVPTQYF.

J is TRBJ1-5 and V is TRBV19. The germline CDR1 and CDR2 sequences are LNHDA and SQIVND (reference sequence). This CDR3 is 16 amino acids long. This chain's CDR3 is CASTNGRTASNQPQHF.

The gene calls are TRBV10-3 and TRBJ2-2; TCRdb designates TRBD2, a call that cannot be tested without DNA. The CDR3 contains 14 residues. Germline values: CDR1 ENHRY, CDR2 SYGVKD. CDR3 loop: CAITGRDGTGELFF.

V and J are TRBV7-2 and TRBJ2-5; the TRBD2 assignment by TCRdb is unverifiable without DNA. The CDR3 loop spans 15 amino acids. Germline CDR1 reads SGHTA; CDR2 reads FQGNSA. CDR3 amino acids: CASSFLAGGQETQYF.

The chain is built from TRBV2 and TRBJ2-5; the D call of TRBD1 rests on TCRdb alone, since no DNA is present to check it. Germline V gene lookup returns CDR1 SNHLY and CDR2 FYNNEI. The CDR3 has 15 residues. The chain's CDR3 is CASSADRGRRETQYF.

The gene calls are TRBV10-3 and TRBJ1-2. This CDR3 comprises 13 residues. Per the germline V gene, CDR1 is ENHRY and CDR2 is SYGVKD. The CDR3 sequence: CAISGQTDYGYTF.

This CDR3 is CATSDRDRDEAFF. V gene TRBV24-1 combines with J gene TRBJ1-1; the TCRdb D gene call, TRBD1, has no DNA to confirm it. This CDR3 has 13 residues. Germline values: CDR1 KGHDR, CDR2 SFDVKD.